The T cell receptor beta chain described here comes from a study of cytomegalovirus exposure and HLA in healthy donors. About the study: Falling in the Caucasian-associated ancestry cluster were roughly 80% of some 400 genotyped donors. Study results and caveats: What a later analysis reportedly showed was that an Asian-associated ancestry cluster had fewer N-insertions than the approximately 720-donor mean. Most of the CMV-associated TCR beta chains (in a later analysis) appeared to be HLA-restricted.

PCR was performed using 60 Vbeta and 13 Jbeta primers. The repertoire was sequenced with immunoSEQ multiplex PCR; TCRdb's copy has only in-frame clones and lacks some. The sample holds more than 110,000 clones, roughly 76% seen once. This clone was seen more than once but under ten times. No antigen is known for it. The sample carries other DNA sequences with the same CDR3. The sequence came from a woman between 40 and 55 years old in good health and CMV-seronegative. The sequencing input was PBMCs.

The CDR3 nucleotides are TGTGCCAGCAGCCAAGACAGGAACACCGGGGAGCTGTTTTTT. Its protein product is CASSQDRNTGELFF. The V call is TRBV4-2, the J call TRBJ2-2; D gene unclear. CDR1 LGHNA and CDR2 YNFKEQ come from the germline V gene. V lost 0 bases, J lost 1 base, and 3 bases lay in between. This CDR3 is built from 14 residues.